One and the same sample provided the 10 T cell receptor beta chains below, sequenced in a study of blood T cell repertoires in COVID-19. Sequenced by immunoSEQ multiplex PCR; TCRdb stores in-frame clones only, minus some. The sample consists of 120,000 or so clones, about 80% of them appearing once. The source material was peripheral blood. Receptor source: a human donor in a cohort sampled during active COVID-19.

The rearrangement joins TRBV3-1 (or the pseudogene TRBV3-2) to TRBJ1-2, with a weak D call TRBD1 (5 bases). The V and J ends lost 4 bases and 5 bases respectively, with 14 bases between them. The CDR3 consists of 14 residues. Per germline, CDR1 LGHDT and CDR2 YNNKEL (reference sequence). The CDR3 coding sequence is TGTGCCAGCAGCCGTCCAGGGTCCTATTATGGCTACACCTTC. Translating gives CASSRPGSYYGYTF.

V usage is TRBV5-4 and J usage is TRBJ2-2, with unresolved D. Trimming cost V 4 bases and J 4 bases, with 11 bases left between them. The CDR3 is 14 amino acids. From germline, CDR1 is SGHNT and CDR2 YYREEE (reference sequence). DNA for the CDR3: TGTGCCAGCAGCCTGATCGGTTCCACCGGGGAGCTGTTTTTT. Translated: CASSLIGSTGELFF.

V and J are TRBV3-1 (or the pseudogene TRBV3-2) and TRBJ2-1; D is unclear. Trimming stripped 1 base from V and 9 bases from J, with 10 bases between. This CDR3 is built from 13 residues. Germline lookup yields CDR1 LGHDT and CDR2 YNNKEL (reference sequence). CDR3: CASSQVIMSEQFF. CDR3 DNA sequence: TGTGCCAGCAGCCAAGTCATAATGAGTGAGCAGTTCTTC.

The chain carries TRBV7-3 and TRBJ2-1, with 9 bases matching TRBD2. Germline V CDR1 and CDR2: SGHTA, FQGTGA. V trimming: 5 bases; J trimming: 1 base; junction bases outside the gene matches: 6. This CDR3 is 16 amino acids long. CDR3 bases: TGTGCCAGCAGCATATCAAGCGGGGGGTCCTACAATGAGCAGTTCTTC. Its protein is CASSISSGGSYNEQFF.

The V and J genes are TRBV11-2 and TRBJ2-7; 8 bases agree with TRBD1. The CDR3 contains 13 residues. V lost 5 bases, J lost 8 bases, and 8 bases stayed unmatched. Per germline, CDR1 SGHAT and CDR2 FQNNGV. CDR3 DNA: TGTGCCAGCAGCCCGACGGACAGGGTACAGCAGTACTTC. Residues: CASSPTDRVQQYF.

The CDR3 DNA sequence: TGTGCCAGCAGTCAGGGGACAGGGGACTACGAGCAGTACTTC. As protein: CASSQGTGDYEQYF. The chain recombines TRBV27 with TRBJ2-7; 10 bases align to TRBD1. Per germline, CDR1 MNHEY and CDR2 SMNVEV (reference sequence). V trimming: 5 bases; J trimming: 3 bases; junction bases outside the gene matches: 4. This CDR3 is 14 amino acids long.

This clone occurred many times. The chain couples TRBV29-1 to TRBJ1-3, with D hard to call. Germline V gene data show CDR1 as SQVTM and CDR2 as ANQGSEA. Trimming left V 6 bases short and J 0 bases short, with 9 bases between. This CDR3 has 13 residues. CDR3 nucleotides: TGCAGCGTCGGAGCACCCTCTGGAAACACCATATATTTT. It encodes CSVGAPSGNTIYF.

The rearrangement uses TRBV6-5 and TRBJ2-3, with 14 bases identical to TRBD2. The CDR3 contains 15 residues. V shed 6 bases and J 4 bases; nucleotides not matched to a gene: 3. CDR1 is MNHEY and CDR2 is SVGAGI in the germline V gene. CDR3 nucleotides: TGTGCCAGCAGGTCGGGACTAGCGGGAGCAGATACGCAGTATTTT. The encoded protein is CASRSGLAGADTQYF.

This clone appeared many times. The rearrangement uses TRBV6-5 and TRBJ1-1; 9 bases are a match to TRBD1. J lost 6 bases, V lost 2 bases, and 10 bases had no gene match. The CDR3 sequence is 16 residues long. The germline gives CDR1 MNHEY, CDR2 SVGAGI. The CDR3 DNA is TGTGCCAGCAGTTACACAGGGACAGGGACGTTCCCTGAAGCTTTCTTT. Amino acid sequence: CASSYTGTGTFPEAFF.

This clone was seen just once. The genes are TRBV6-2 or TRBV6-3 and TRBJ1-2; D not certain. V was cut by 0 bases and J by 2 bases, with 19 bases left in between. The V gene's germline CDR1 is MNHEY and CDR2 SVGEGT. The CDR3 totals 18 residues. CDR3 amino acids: CASSYSPLEVEENYGYTF. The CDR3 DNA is TGTGCCAGCAGTTACTCGCCCCTGGAGGTGGAGGAAAACTATGGCTACACCTTC.